The TCR beta chain under discussion was sequenced for a study of cytomegalovirus exposure and HLA in healthy donors. Germline V gene data show CDR1 as MRHNA and CDR2 as SNTAGT. The CDR3 has 15 residues. Trimming removed 6 bases from V and 0 bases from J; junction bases left unmatched: 3. This clone was picked up a small number of times. The PCR contained 60 Vbeta and 13 Jbeta primers. Only in-frame clones appear in the TCRdb table, and some are missing; sequencing was by immunoSEQ multiplex PCR. Seen here are around 200,000 clones, roughly 82% observed once, and the top ten hold roughly 6%. The source of this sequence is a man between 40 and 49 years old in good health and CMV-seropositive. Sequencing was performed on PBMCs. This rearrangement joins TRBV6-4 to TRBJ2-3; TRBD1 agrees at 10 bases. CDR3 bases: TGTGCCAGCAGCTCGGGACAGGGGAGCACAGATACGCAGTATTTT. Protein sequence: CASSSGQGSTDTQYF.